The clone carrying this TCR beta chain has only a few counts. The data were obtained in a study of tumor-infiltrating lymphocytes in primary liver carcinoma. Study background: Recorded tumor stage was T1-T3 N0M0, with diameters of 4.2 to 10 cm.

Out of unsorted whole blood came the blood RNA, and germline DNA was extracted as well. Priming with a constant-region primer yielded TCR beta cDNA from roughly 490 ng total RNA. Three nested multiplex PCR rounds, a slightly modified ARM-PCR method, built the TCR beta libraries. TCRdb re-called the multiplex PCR reads with MiXCR, one entry per CDR3 protein. The sample gives 190,000 or so distinct CDR3 sequences, roughly two thirds of which show up once; approximately 6.6% is in the top ten. Sequencing used peripheral blood. The source of this sequence is a woman in her sixties with primary liver carcinoma and hepatitis B virus infection.

The CDR3 DNA sequence: TGTGCCAGCAGTATGGGTGTGGGGACAGACTCCTACGAGCAGTACTTC. This codes for CASSMGVGTDSYEQYF. V gene TRBV12-3 or TRBV12-4 combines with J gene TRBJ2-7, with 7 positions matching TRBD1. The length of the CDR3 is 16 residues. After removal of 5 bases from V and 0 bases from J, the junction contained 10 bases not matched to a gene.